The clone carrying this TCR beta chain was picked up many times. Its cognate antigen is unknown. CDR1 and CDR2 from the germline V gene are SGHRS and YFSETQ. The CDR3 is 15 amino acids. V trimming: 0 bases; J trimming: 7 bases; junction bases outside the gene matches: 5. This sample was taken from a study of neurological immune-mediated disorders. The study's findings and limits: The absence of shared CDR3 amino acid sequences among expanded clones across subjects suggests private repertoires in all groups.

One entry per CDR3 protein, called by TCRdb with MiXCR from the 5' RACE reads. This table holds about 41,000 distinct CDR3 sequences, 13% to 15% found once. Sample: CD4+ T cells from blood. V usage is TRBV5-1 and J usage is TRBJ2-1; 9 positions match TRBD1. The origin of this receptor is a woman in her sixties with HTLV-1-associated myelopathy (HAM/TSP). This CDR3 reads CASSLEQGAWNEQFF. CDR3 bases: TGCGCCAGCAGCTTGGAACAGGGGGCCTGGAATGAGCAGTTCTTC.